This T cell receptor (beta chain) was sequenced for a study of regulatory T cells in long-lasting Graves disease. Time point: newly diagnosed GD, antithyroid drugs for less than 3 months. TCR sequences were obtained from RNA taken from PBMCs. CDR1 is LNHDA and CDR2 is SQIVND in the germline V gene (reference sequence). The V end was cut by 1 base, the J end by 3 bases, with 10 bases between. The CDR3 sequence is 14 residues long. Combining iRepertoire HTBI primers with Arm-PCR of CDR3 regions, the authors built TCR beta libraries. TCRdb reprocessed the multiplex PCR reads with MiXCR, giving one entry per CDR3 protein. Of approximately 480,000 distinct CDR3 sequences in the sample, about a sixth were seen once. Another study also made use of these data, one on T cells in Graves' hyperthyroidism and ophthalmopathy. That work adds: An absence of ophthalmopathy progression within 18 months meant stable Graves' hyperthyroidism. Exclusion followed for patients with uncontrolled infection, other autoimmune disease, pregnancy or lactation. Most thyroid clonotypes expanded above 0.001 were also detected in blood.

V usage is TRBV19 and J usage is TRBJ2-7; possible D gene TRBD2, 6 bases. The clonotype originates from a man aged 35 to 55 with Graves disease. This material consisted of peripheral blood mononuclear cells (PBMCs), taken at new diagnosis, from a patient treated with antithyroid drugs. The DNA for the CDR3 is TGTGCCAGTAGTATAGGGGAGGCCAGCTACGAGCAGTACTTC. It is translated as CASSIGEASYEQYF.